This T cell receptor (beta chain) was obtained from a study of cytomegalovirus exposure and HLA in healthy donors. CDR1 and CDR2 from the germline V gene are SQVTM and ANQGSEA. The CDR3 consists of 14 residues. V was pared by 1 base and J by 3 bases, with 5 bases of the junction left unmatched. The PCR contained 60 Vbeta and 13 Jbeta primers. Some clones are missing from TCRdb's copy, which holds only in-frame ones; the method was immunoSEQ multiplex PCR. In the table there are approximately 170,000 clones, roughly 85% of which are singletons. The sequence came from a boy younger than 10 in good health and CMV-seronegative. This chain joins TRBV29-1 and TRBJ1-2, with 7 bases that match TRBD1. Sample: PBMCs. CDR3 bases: TGCAGCGTTGAAGCCGACAGGGTTTACTATGGCTACACCTTC. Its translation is CSVEADRVYYGYTF. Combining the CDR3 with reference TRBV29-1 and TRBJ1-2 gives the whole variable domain SAVISQKPSRDICQRGTSLTIQCQVDSQVTMMFWYRQQPGQSLTLIATANQGSEATYESGFVIDKFPISRPNLTFSTLTVSNMSPEDSSIYLCSVEADRVYYGYTFGSGTRLTVV.